A selection of T cell receptor beta chains follows, all from one sample in a study of blood T cell repertoires in COVID-19. Profiling relied on immunoSEQ multiplex PCR, and the TCRdb table lists in-frame clones only, not all of them. The sample holds 140,000 to 150,000 clones, about four fifths seen once. Material for sequencing was peripheral blood. Every receptor here comes from a man in his sixties or seventies who had recovered from COVID-19. Both conserved end residues are trimmed from each CDR3. Each record gives: V gene, J gene, CDR3 protein.

V gene: TRBV5-1
J gene: TRBJ2-1
CDR3 protein: ASSLSQGGIEQF

V gene: TRBV19
J gene: TRBJ1-4
CDR3 protein: ASSTFPRGTNEKLF

V gene: TRBV29-1
J gene: TRBJ2-2
CDR3 protein: SVGGLAGLYEELF

V gene: TRBV15
J gene: TRBJ2-5
CDR3 protein: ATSRDQGRPGETQY

V gene: TRBV5-1
J gene: TRBJ2-1
CDR3 protein: ASSLLGTSGSLYNEQF

V gene: TRBV6-5
J gene: TRBJ1-5
CDR3 protein: ASRPGTGGHQPQH

V gene: TRBV7-2
J gene: TRBJ2-1
CDR3 protein: ASSFLGGRDNEQF

V gene: TRBV5-1
J gene: TRBJ1-2
CDR3 protein: ASSLGQDSNYGYT

V gene: TRBV10-3
J gene: TRBJ2-3
CDR3 protein: AISERLALGTDTQY

V gene: TRBV6-1
J gene: TRBJ2-7
CDR3 protein: ASSEPAWVVSDEQY

V gene: TRBV5-4
J gene: TRBJ2-2
CDR3 protein: ASSLDGGSTGELF

V gene: TRBV12-3/TRBV12-4
J gene: TRBJ2-1
CDR3 protein: ASSLGGGNEQF

V gene: TRBV28
J gene: TRBJ1-2
CDR3 protein: ASSLIGSGYGYT

V gene: TRBV5-1
J gene: TRBJ1-1
CDR3 protein: ASSYDSLNTEAF

V gene: TRBV11-2
J gene: TRBJ1-2
CDR3 protein: ASSRIATGSGYGYT

V gene: TRBV28
J gene: TRBJ2-1
CDR3 protein: ASSFPGLAGVVEQF

V gene: TRBV15
J gene: TRBJ1-2
CDR3 protein: ATSRDENRVTDGYT

V gene: TRBV21-1
J gene: TRBJ2-2
CDR3 protein: ASSRKKTDPCGSGELF

V gene: TRBV5-5
J gene: TRBJ2-3
CDR3 protein: ASSLLGGGGTDTQY

V gene: TRBV18
J gene: TRBJ2-1
CDR3 protein: ASSPLGPEQF

V gene: TRBV4-2
J gene: TRBJ1-3
CDR3 protein: ASSPDRGSPGNTIY

V gene: TRBV19
J gene: TRBJ1-6
CDR3 protein: ASSIGLGGSPLH